Presented here are 28 T cell receptor beta chains from one specimen sequenced in a study of cytomegalovirus exposure and HLA in healthy donors. A multiplex PCR was run with 60 Vbeta primers and 13 Jbeta primers. Here immunoSEQ multiplex PCR was the method, and the copy in TCRdb shows in-frame clones only, minus some. The sample contains around 130,000 clones, 65% to 75% of which appear only once. The specimen was PBMCs. The receptor set was obtained from a man aged 35-49 years in good health and CMV-seropositive.

The rearrangement uses TRBV27 and TRBJ2-1; perhaps TRBD2 as D (6 bases). This CDR3 region has 15 residues. Per the germline V gene, CDR1 is MNHEY and CDR2 is SMNVEV (reference sequence). Trimming shortened V by 4 bases and J by 7 bases, and 17 bases separated the two germline ends. CDR3: CASSSGPGLDNEQFF. As DNA, the CDR3 is TGTGCCAGCAGTTCCGGCCCGGGACTTGATAATGAGCAGTTCTTC.

In its sample, this clone was seen a few times. The gene calls are TRBV21-1 and TRBJ2-7; the D segment call TRBD2 is taken from the table without a DNA check. TRBV21-1 is a listed pseudogene. This CDR3 comprises 18 residues. CDR3 sequence: CASSPHSASESLSYEQYF. CDR3 DNA: TGTGCCAGCAGCCCACATAGCGCCTCCGAATCCCTCTCCTACGAGCAGTACTTC.

The rearrangement links TRBV5-1 to TRBJ1-6; 10 bases match TRBD1. The germline CDR1 and CDR2 sequences are SGHRS and YFSETQ. There are 14 residues in the CDR3. The J segment lost 7 bases and the V segment lost 5 bases, leaving 3 bases of the junction unmatched. CDR3 in amino acids: CASSWTGGNSPLHF. The CDR3 DNA sequence: TGCGCCAGCAGTTGGACAGGGGGGAATTCACCCCTCCACTTT.

The table lists this clone with a few counts. This chain joins TRBV21-1 and TRBJ2-5; TRBD1 is taken as the D call from the table, unchecked against the DNA. TRBV21-1 counts as a pseudogene. CDR3 length: 14 residues. The CDR3 here is CASSKGGLPETQYF. CDR3 DNA: TGTGCCAGCAGCAAAGGGGGGCTCCCAGAGACCCAGTACTTC.

This chain uses TRBV19 with TRBJ2-1, with 7 bases that match TRBD1. The V gene end was trimmed by 7 bases and the J gene end by 5 bases; junction bases not matched to a gene: 8. Germline V lookup: CDR1 LNHDA, CDR2 SQIVND (reference sequence). The CDR3 contains 14 residues. The CDR3 protein is CASKWTGANNEQFF. DNA of the CDR3: TGTGCCAGTAAATGGACAGGAGCCAACAATGAGCAGTTCTTC. The full variable domain, in which reference TRBV19 and TRBJ2-1 provide the parts outside the CDR3, is DGGITQSPKYLFRKEGQNVTLSCEQNLNHDAMYWYRQDPGQGLRLIYYSQIVNDFQKGDIAEGYSVSREKKESFPLTVTSAQKNPTAFYLCASKWTGANNEQFFGPGTRLTVL.

This clone was seen a few times. The chain is built from TRBV28 and TRBJ2-7; TRBD2 aligns across 10 bases. Germline loops: CDR1 MDHEN, CDR2 SYDVKM. V lost 6 bases, J lost 9 bases, and 17 bases stayed unmatched. The CDR3 spans 16 residues. CDR3 sequence (DNA): TGTGCCAGCAGGGGAGATAGCGGGAGGTCCCAAGTCGGGCAGTACTTC. This translates into CASRGDSGRSQVGQYF. Variable domain in full (rest from reference TRBV28 and TRBJ2-7): DVKVTQSSRYLVKRTGEKVFLECVQDMDHENMFWYRQDPGLGLRLIYFSYDVKMKEKGDIPEGYSVSREKKERFSLILESASTNQTSMYLCASRGDSGRSQVGQYFGPGTRLTVT.

J is TRBJ2-3 and V is TRBV5-1; 13 nucleotides agree with TRBD2. V shed 4 bases and J 5 bases; nucleotides not matched to a gene: 7. Germline V lookup: CDR1 SGHRS, CDR2 YFSETQ. The CDR3 runs 16 residues. The CDR3 spells CASSVGTSGVVDTQYF. CDR3 DNA: TGCGCCAGCAGCGTCGGGACTAGCGGGGTCGTAGATACGCAGTATTTT.

The J gene is TRBJ1-4, the V gene TRBV23-1, with 8 bases aligning to TRBD1. TRBV23-1 carries the ORF label, with uncertain function. The CDR3 covers 17 residues. J gave up 4 bases and V 3 bases, and 10 bases lay outside the gene matches. CDR3 sequence: CASSHSRDRTGNEKLFF. Written as DNA, the CDR3 is TGCGCCAGCAGTCATTCCCGGGACAGGACAGGTAATGAAAAACTGTTTTTT.

The chain is built from TRBV28 and TRBJ2-6; 8 nucleotides match TRBD1. Losses at the gene ends were 11 bases for V and 0 bases for J; bases not matched to a gene: 6. This CDR3 is built from 15 residues. Germline CDR1 reads MDHEN; CDR2 reads SYDVKM. CDR3 in amino acids: CAARTGSSGANVLTF. The DNA of the CDR3 is TGTGCCGCCCGGACAGGGAGCTCTGGGGCCAACGTCCTGACTTTC.

V gene TRBV6-1 combines with J gene TRBJ1-1; D might be TRBD1 (5 bases). Trimming removed 2 bases from V and 6 bases from J, with 16 bases in between. This CDR3 comprises 15 residues. The germline gives CDR1 MNHNS, CDR2 SASEGT. CDR3 residues: CASSEPQGGVAEAFF. The CDR3 bases are TGTGCCAGCAGTGAACCCCAGGGCGGAGTGGCTGAAGCTTTCTTT.

The V call is TRBV2, the J call TRBJ1-5, with D possibly matching TRBD1 (6 bases). The germline V gene has CDR1 SNHLY and CDR2 FYNNEI. V dropped 7 bases and J dropped 11 bases, with 21 bases sitting between them. The CDR3 totals 14 residues. The CDR3 reads CASTRQGMGEAQHF. The CDR3 DNA sequence: TGTGCCAGCACCCGTCAGGGGATGGGTGAGGCCCAGCATTTT.

The chain recombines TRBV7-6 with TRBJ2-3; 9 nucleotides match TRBD2. The CDR3 covers 16 residues. Germline lookup yields CDR1 SGHVS and CDR2 FNYEAQ. V gave up 1 base and J gave up 4 bases; unmatched junction bases: 6. For the CDR3, the DNA is TGTGCCAGCAGCTTAGAGGGCGGGGGGGCCTCAGATACGCAGTATTTT. Its protein product is CASSLEGGGASDTQYF.

Comments on this clone: The junction departs from germline at one end; a sequencing error may be responsible. The V and J genes are TRBV6-5 and TRBJ1-6, with D tentatively TRBD1 (5 bases). The CDR3 covers 16 residues. CDR1 and CDR2 (germline): MNHEY, SVGAGI. In DNA form, the CDR3 reads TGTGCCAGCAGATACTCTCGGGGGTCCTATAATTCACCCCTCCACTTT. Its protein product is CASRYSRGSYNSPLHF.

J is TRBJ2-2 and V is TRBV5-5, with 13 bases that match TRBD2. Germline CDR1 reads SGHKS; CDR2 reads YYEKEE (reference sequence). The V and J ends lost 4 bases and 1 base, in that order; junction bases with no gene match: 4. The CDR3 runs 17 residues. As DNA, the CDR3 is TGTGCCAGCAGCGGACTAGCGGGAGCCTTGAACACCGGGGAGCTGTTTTTT. Protein product: CASSGLAGALNTGELFF.

The gene calls are TRBV7-9 and TRBJ2-5; perhaps TRBD2 as D (5 bases). Looked up from germline, CDR1 is SEHNR and CDR2 is FQNEAQ (reference sequence). Trimming pared 1 base from V and 4 bases from J, leaving 10 bases between. The CDR3 runs to 14 residues. The CDR3 region is CASSLGGGPETQYF. DNA of the CDR3: TGTGCCAGCAGCTTAGGCGGAGGTCCAGAGACCCAGTACTTC. The complete variable domain, with remaining parts taken from reference TRBV7-9 and TRBJ2-5, reads DTGVSQNPRHKITKRGQNVTFRCDPISEHNRLYWYRQTLGQGPEFLTYFQNEAQLEKSRLLSDRFSAERPKGSFSTLEIQRTEQGDSAMYLCASSLGGGPETQYFGPGTRLLVL.

This sequence joins TRBV7-2 and TRBJ1-4; maybe TRBD1 (6 bases). Germline V gene lookup returns CDR1 SGHTA and CDR2 FQGNSA. V gave up 5 bases and J gave up 3 bases, with 13 bases separating them. The CDR3 sequence is 15 residues long. The CDR3 spells CASSLLGGPNEKLFF. In nucleotides, the CDR3 is TGTGCCAGCAGCCTCCTCGGGGGGCCTAATGAAAAACTGTTTTTT. Combining the CDR3 with reference TRBV7-2 and TRBJ1-4 gives the whole variable domain GAGVSQSPSNKVTEKGKDVELRCDPISGHTALYWYRQSLGQGLEFLIYFQGNSAPDKSGLPSDRFSAERTGGSVSTLTIQRTQQEDSAVYLCASSLLGGPNEKLFFGSGTQLSVL.

In this sample, this clone turned up a few times. The rearrangement uses TRBV5-4 and TRBJ1-2, with 10 nucleotides matching TRBD1. Per the germline V gene, CDR1 is SGHNT and CDR2 is YYREEE (reference sequence). V trimming: 4 bases; J trimming: 7 bases; junction bases outside the gene matches: 4. The CDR3 runs to 13 residues. CDR3: CASSLRDRGGYTF. In nucleotides, the CDR3 is TGTGCCAGCAGCCTGAGGGACAGGGGTGGCTACACCTTC. The full variable domain, rest sourced from reference TRBV5-4 and TRBJ1-2, is ETGVTQSPTHLIKTRGQQVTLRCSSQSGHNTVSWYQQALGQGPQFIFQYYREEENGRGNFPPRFSGLQFPNYSSELNVNALELDDSALYLCASSLRDRGGYTFGSGTRLTVV.

The V and J genes are TRBV5-1 and TRBJ1-1; 8 nucleotides match TRBD1. The CDR3 loop spans 14 amino acids. Germline V gene data show CDR1 as SGHRS and CDR2 as YFSETQ. With 0 bases clipped from V and 6 bases from J, the junction kept 4 bases outside the gene matches. CDR3 nucleotide sequence: TGCGCCAGCAGCTTGGGGCAGGGGGCGCCTGAAGCTTTCTTT. Protein sequence: CASSLGQGAPEAFF.

This chain links TRBV10-3 with TRBJ1-2; 8 bases fit TRBD1. The V segment lost 4 bases and the J segment 4 bases; nucleotides outside the gene matches: 14. Germline V CDR1 and CDR2: ENHRY, SYGVKD. The CDR3 length is 17 residues. The DNA for the CDR3 is TGTGCCATCAGTGCCCCGCCGGACAGGGAATGGAGCTATGGCTACACCTTC. Protein product: CAISAPPDREWSYGYTF.

The V call is TRBV12-5, the J call TRBJ2-7; D not resolved. Germline assignment: CDR1 LGHNT and CDR2 FRNRAP. V was shortened by 6 bases and J by 0 bases, with 12 bases between the two germline ends. The CDR3 is made up of 14 amino acids. This CDR3 reads CASGPDISSYEQYF. The CDR3 region has the DNA TGTGCTAGTGGCCCCGACATTAGCTCCTACGAGCAGTACTTC.

The chain joins TRBV6-6 to TRBJ2-7, with 7 bases matching TRBD1. The J segment lost 1 base and the V segment lost 0 bases, leaving 3 bases of the junction unmatched. The CDR3 is made up of 15 amino acids. Per germline, CDR1 MNHNY and CDR2 SVGAGI (reference sequence). For the CDR3, the DNA is TGTGCCAGCAGTTACTCCCAGGGGGTTTCCTACGAGCAGTACTTC. Amino acids: CASSYSQGVSYEQYF.

This clone was seen more than once but under ten times. The V gene is TRBV23-1, the J gene TRBJ2-4; 8 positions match TRBD1. TRBV23-1 is placed among ORFs of uncertain function. V dropped 2 bases and J dropped 15; count of bases not matched to a gene: 3. CDR3 length: 11 residues. CDR3 in DNA: TGCGCCAGCAGTCAAGGGGACAGGAGGTACTTC. This codes for CASSQGDRRYF.

The gene calls are TRBV5-1 and TRBJ2-5, with TRBD2 as a possible D gene (5 bases). The CDR3 runs to 15 residues. Per the germline V gene, CDR1 is SGHRS and CDR2 is YFSETQ. Trimming stripped 4 bases from V and 0 bases from J, with 13 bases between. CDR3 sequence reads: CASSRLAAYQETQYF. CDR3 DNA: TGCGCCAGCAGCCGGCTAGCAGCGTACCAAGAGACCCAGTACTTC.

This clone was seen only a few times. The chain recombines TRBV6-5 with TRBJ2-5, with 8 bases that match TRBD2. In germline, CDR1 is MNHEY, CDR2 SVGAGI. V dropped 4 bases and J dropped 2; count of bases not matched to a gene: 9. The CDR3 length is 16 residues. CDR3 amino acids: CASSSLAGGQQETQYF. The CDR3 region has the DNA TGTGCCAGCAGTTCGCTTGCGGGGGGCCAACAAGAGACCCAGTACTTC.

The chain recombines TRBV15 with TRBJ1-3; maybe TRBD1 (5 bases). Germline lookup yields CDR1 LNHNV and CDR2 YYDKDF (reference sequence). V was pared by 1 base and J by 0 bases, with 7 bases between. There are 15 residues in the CDR3. The CDR3 nucleotides read TGTGCCACCAGCAGAGGGGGGGTCTCTGGAAACACCATATATTTT. Translated: CATSRGGVSGNTIYF.

The J gene is TRBJ2-2, the V gene TRBV21-1; TRBD2 reflects the table's D call only, with no check against the DNA. TRBV21-1 is noted as a pseudogene. CDR3 size: 13 residues. CDR3 coding DNA: TGTGCCAGCAGCAAAATGAGCACCGGGGAGCTGTTTTTT. Translation gives CASSKMSTGELFF.

The V call is TRBV2, the J call TRBJ2-2; TRBD2 agrees at 10 bases. CDR1 is SNHLY and CDR2 is FYNNEI in the germline V gene. This CDR3 contains 18 residues. V shed 4 bases, J shed 5 bases, and the junction held 13 bases outside the gene matches. The CDR3 sequence is CASSVTPSGSVGTGELFF. The CDR3 nucleotides are TGTGCCAGCAGTGTTACCCCTAGCGGGAGCGTAGGGACCGGGGAGCTGTTTTTT.

This chain links TRBV7-2 with TRBJ2-3; a possible D gene is TRBD2 (6 bases). The germline V and J ends were trimmed by 5 bases and 2 bases, with 26 bases remaining between them. This CDR3 is built from 19 residues. Germline V gene data show CDR1 as SGHTA and CDR2 as FQGNSA. In DNA, the CDR3 is TGTGCCAGCAGCGCCAACTCCTGGACTACCGGGGTCCCCACAGATACGCAGTATTTT. Its translation is CASSANSWTTGVPTDTQYF.